This entry lists 26 T cell receptor beta chains sequenced from one sample in a study of blood T cell repertoires in COVID-19. The protocol was immunoSEQ multiplex PCR, while the TCRdb copy is restricted to in-frame clones and leaves out a portion. Among 180,000 or so clones, 75% to 90% were seen once, and the ten largest hold around 8%. The sequenced sample was peripheral blood. All receptors come from a woman in her sixties or seventies with acute or convalescent COVID-19.

The chain combines TRBV6-4 with TRBJ2-2; 12 nucleotides line up with TRBD2. The CDR3 is 16 amino acids. Germline assignment: CDR1 MRHNA and CDR2 SNTAGT. The V segment lost 6 bases and the J segment 2 bases; nucleotides outside the gene matches: 4. The CDR3, as DNA: TGTGCCAGCAGCAGACTAGCGGGAGTTAACACCGGGGAGCTGTTTTTT. Protein: CASSRLAGVNTGELFF.

In its sample, this clone was seen a few times. V gene TRBV5-6 combines with J gene TRBJ1-5, with TRBD1 matching 10 bases. V dropped 3 bases and J dropped 8; count of bases not matched to a gene: 2. The CDR3 length is 13 residues. Germline lookup yields CDR1 SGHDT and CDR2 YYEEEE. The chain's CDR3 is CASSSGQGKPQHF. DNA for the CDR3: TGTGCCAGCAGCTCGGGACAGGGGAAGCCCCAGCATTTT.

Of note for this clone: Other DNA sequences within the sample encode an identical CDR3. The chain carries TRBV5-4 and TRBJ1-6; 8 bases match TRBD1. V shed 4 bases and J 6 bases; nucleotides not matched to a gene: 6. Per the germline V gene, CDR1 is SGHNT and CDR2 is YYREEE (reference sequence). The CDR3 is made up of 15 amino acids. As DNA, the CDR3 is TGTGCCAGCAGCCTTGGACAGGGAGCTAATTCACCCCTCCACTTT. This sequence encodes CASSLGQGANSPLHF.

The chain has TRBV24-1 and TRBJ2-4; D is undetermined. Between the trimmed V and J ends, which lost 2 bases and 0 bases, there was a span of 7 bases. CDR3 length: 15 amino acids. Germline lookup yields CDR1 KGHDR and CDR2 SFDVKD. The CDR3 is CATSDSQIAKNIQYF. CDR3 DNA: TGTGCCACCAGTGATTCCCAGATAGCCAAAAACATTCAGTACTTC.

V usage is TRBV12-5 and J usage is TRBJ1-1; D remains ambiguous. Germline V gene data show CDR1 as LGHNT and CDR2 as FRNRAP. Trimming shortened V by 0 bases and J by 5 bases, and 4 bases separated the two germline ends. This CDR3 is built from 12 residues. CDR3 region: CASGLVHTEAFF. The CDR3 DNA sequence: TGTGCTAGTGGTTTGGTCCATACTGAAGCTTTCTTT.

A word on this clone: An end of the junction differs from the germline gene, which may be a read error. The rearrangement joins TRBV2 to TRBJ1-2; 7 bases align to TRBD1. The CDR3 is 14 amino acids. CDR1 is SNHLY and CDR2 is FYNNEI in the germline V gene. CDR3 nucleotide sequence: TGTGCCAGCCGTGACAGGGATCCTGGCTATGGCTACACCTTC. As protein: CASRDRDPGYGYTF.

This chain connects TRBV19 to TRBJ2-2; TRBD2 is a possible D gene (6 bases). The CDR3 consists of 16 residues. Trimming took off 6 bases at V and 1 base at J, with 15 bases between the two ends. Per germline, CDR1 LNHDA and CDR2 SQIVND (reference sequence). CDR3 protein: CASRFRTNLNTGELFF. The CDR3 DNA reads TGTGCCAGTAGGTTCCGGACTAACCTGAACACCGGGGAGCTGTTTTTT.

The rearrangement joins TRBV5-1 to TRBJ1-2; D call uncertain. The CDR3 runs to 15 residues. V was shortened by 0 bases and J by 4 bases, with 13 bases between the two germline ends. Germline V gene lookup returns CDR1 SGHRS and CDR2 YFSETQ. As DNA, the CDR3 is TGCGCCAGCAGCTTGGGAGTCGGGAGCATCTATGGCTACACCTTC. Its protein product is CASSLGVGSIYGYTF.

The chain links TRBV10-2 to TRBJ1-1, with D hard to call. The CDR3 extends over 15 amino acids. Trimming left V 0 bases short and J 1 base short, with 9 bases between. Germline V gene data show CDR1 as WSHSY and CDR2 as SAAADI. This chain's CDR3 is CASSESRVGNTEAFF. As DNA, the CDR3 is TGCGCCAGCAGTGAGTCGAGGGTCGGGAACACTGAAGCTTTCTTT.

This chain connects TRBV6-5 to TRBJ2-7; D not resolved. Looked up from germline, CDR1 is MNHEY and CDR2 is SVGAGI. The CDR3 is made up of 14 amino acids. V lost 6 bases, J lost 0 bases, and 12 bases lay in between. CDR3 amino acids: CASRREPSSYEQYF. The CDR3 DNA is TGTGCCAGCAGACGTGAACCCAGCTCCTACGAGCAGTACTTC.

This clone was seen a single time. The chain is built from TRBV4-2 and TRBJ1-3; D is unresolved. This CDR3 region has 15 residues. Germline CDR1 is LGHNA and CDR2 is YNFKEQ. Between the trimmed V and J ends, which lost 3 bases and 4 bases, there was a span of 13 bases. CDR3 DNA sequence: TGTGCCAGCAGCCAGGAGGGCAGGACCGGAAACACCATATATTTT. Translated: CASSQEGRTGNTIYF.

The rearrangement uses TRBV7-2 and TRBJ1-2, with 8 bases lining up with TRBD1. Germline V CDR1 and CDR2: SGHTA, FQGNSA. The CDR3 totals 15 residues. After removal of 5 bases from V and 6 bases from J, the junction contained 11 bases not matched to a gene. As DNA, the CDR3 is TGTGCCAGCAGCCCAGAGCGGACAGGGAGGGATGGCTACACCTTC. Protein sequence: CASSPERTGRDGYTF.

This clone was recorded once. The gene calls are TRBV30 and TRBJ1-2; unclear D gene. The CDR3 is made up of 12 amino acids. Between the trimmed V and J ends, which lost 5 bases and 4 bases, there was a span of 11 bases. The germline V gene encodes CDR1 GTSNPN and CDR2 SVGIG (reference sequence). CDR3 protein: CAWGEGLYGYTF. CDR3 nucleotide sequence: TGTGCCTGGGGCGAAGGACTCTATGGCTACACCTTC.

The genes are TRBV28 and TRBJ2-1, with D unclear. V was trimmed by 7 bases and J by 7 bases, leaving 17 bases between them. From germline, CDR1 is MDHEN and CDR2 SYDVKM. The CDR3 has 14 residues. For the CDR3, the DNA is TGTGCCAGCAAGTTCGGGTCGCTTAAGAATGAGCAGTTCTTC. Translated, it gives CASKFGSLKNEQFF. Using reference TRBV28 and TRBJ2-1 for the parts outside the CDR3, the full variable domain is DVKVTQSSRYLVKRTGEKVFLECVQDMDHENMFWYRQDPGLGLRLIYFSYDVKMKEKGDIPEGYSVSREKKERFSLILESASTNQTSMYLCASKFGSLKNEQFFGPGTRLTVL.

The chain recombines TRBV15 with TRBJ2-1, with D uncertain. This CDR3 contains 14 residues. The V and J ends lost 0 bases and 7 bases respectively, with 10 bases between them. CDR1 and CDR2 (germline): LNHNV, YYDKDF (reference sequence). In nucleotides, the CDR3 is TGTGCCACCAGCAGAGACCTGACTCGAAATGAGCAGTTCTTC. Amino acid sequence: CATSRDLTRNEQFF.

V is TRBV11-2 and J is TRBJ1-1; D possibly corresponds to TRBD1 (5 bases). The germline V gene encodes CDR1 SGHAT and CDR2 FQNNGV. This CDR3 region has 15 residues. Trimming removed 5 bases at V and 3 bases at J, with 16 bases between. The CDR3 sequence is CASSASRAFYTEAFF. In DNA, the CDR3 is TGTGCCAGCAGCGCCTCCAGGGCATTTTACACTGAAGCTTTCTTT.

The chain links TRBV15 to TRBJ2-1, with 11 bases fitting TRBD2. V lost 5 bases and J lost 5; bases outside the gene matches: 8. CDR1 is LNHNV and CDR2 is YYDKDF in the germline V gene (reference sequence). This CDR3 has 16 residues. CDR3 in DNA: TGTGCCACCAGCCGGCTGGGACTAGCGGCCAACAATGAGCAGTTCTTC. This encodes CATSRLGLAANNEQFF.

This chain connects TRBV6-6 to TRBJ1-1, with 8 bases that match TRBD1. With V trimmed by 5 bases and J by 5 bases, 7 bases remained unmatched. Germline CDR1 reads MNHNY; CDR2 reads SVGAGI (reference sequence). This CDR3 contains 14 residues. CDR3 bases: TGTGCCAGCAGTGTTCAGGGGGCGCGGACTGAAGCTTTCTTT. Encoded protein: CASSVQGARTEAFF.

The chain carries TRBV7-2 and TRBJ1-4; D gene unclear. The CDR3 is 11 residues long. Germline assignment: CDR1 SGHTA and CDR2 FQGNSA. Trimming pared 1 base from V and 11 bases from J, leaving 5 bases between. In DNA, the CDR3 is TGTGCCAGCAGCTTAGGTCTTAAACTGTTTTTT. Translation gives CASSLGLKLFF.

Remarks on this clone: The sample contains more than one DNA sequence encoding this CDR3. V gene TRBV28 combines with J gene TRBJ2-7; D may be TRBD2 (6 bases). V lost 5 bases to trimming and J lost 5 bases, with 7 bases between them. The CDR3 extends over 11 amino acids. In germline, CDR1 is MDHEN, CDR2 SYDVKM. In DNA, the CDR3 is TGTGCCAGCAGTCGGGGGAACGAGCAGTACTTC. It specifies CASSRGNEQYF.

This clone was seen a handful of times. The chain has TRBV29-1 and TRBJ2-1; tentatively, D is TRBD2 (5 bases). Trimming took 3 bases from V and 0 from J, leaving 9 bases between them. Germline CDR1 reads SQVTM; CDR2 reads ANQGSEA. This CDR3 is 14 amino acids long. CDR3 bases: TGCAGCGTTGATTTGCGGGCCTCCTACAATGAGCAGTTCTTC. Its translation: CSVDLRASYNEQFF.

The rearrangement links TRBV28 to TRBJ1-5; TRBD1 matches at 8 bases. CDR1 is MDHEN and CDR2 is SYDVKM in the germline V gene. With 5 bases clipped from V and 2 bases from J, the junction kept 5 bases outside the gene matches. The CDR3 loop spans 15 amino acids. DNA of the CDR3: TGTGCCAGCAGTGTACAGGGGGTGGGCAATCAGCCCCAGCATTTT. It yields the protein CASSVQGVGNQPQHF.

This sequence joins TRBV20-1 and TRBJ1-1; unclear D gene. Germline lookup yields CDR1 DFQATT and CDR2 SNEGSKA (reference sequence). The CDR3 is made up of 11 amino acids. Trimming pared 7 bases from V and 5 bases from J, leaving 11 bases between. CDR3 sequence reads: CSGVKNTEAFF. CDR3 sequence (DNA): TGCAGTGGAGTGAAGAATACTGAAGCTTTCTTT.

There are a few counts of this clone. The chain joins TRBV2 to TRBJ1-2, with D possibly matching TRBD1 (6 bases). The V end lost 3 bases, the J end lost 4 bases, and 9 bases lay between the germline ends. The CDR3 is made up of 13 amino acids. CDR1 and CDR2 (germline): SNHLY, FYNNEI. This CDR3 is CASSDDRTYGYTF. CDR3 bases: TGTGCCAGCAGTGATGACAGGACCTATGGCTACACCTTC.

The rearrangement joins TRBV6-5 to TRBJ1-4; perhaps TRBD1 as D (5 bases). The V end lost 8 bases, the J end lost 13 bases, and 23 bases lay between the germline ends. CDR1 is MNHEY and CDR2 is SVGAGI in the germline V gene. The CDR3 totals 14 residues. The DNA of the CDR3 is TGTGCCAGCGGGTCGGGGGGGATGCTTCGGGGACTGTTTTTT. Protein product: CASGSGGMLRGLFF.

The chain recombines TRBV27 with TRBJ2-1; possible D gene TRBD2, 6 bases. The CDR3 covers 13 residues. V dropped 7 bases and J dropped 9 bases, with 16 bases sitting between them. The V gene's germline CDR1 is MNHEY and CDR2 SMNVEV (reference sequence). This CDR3 is CASTGGGLGEQFF. The CDR3 DNA is TGTGCCAGCACTGGGGGAGGATTGGGTGAGCAGTTCTTC.